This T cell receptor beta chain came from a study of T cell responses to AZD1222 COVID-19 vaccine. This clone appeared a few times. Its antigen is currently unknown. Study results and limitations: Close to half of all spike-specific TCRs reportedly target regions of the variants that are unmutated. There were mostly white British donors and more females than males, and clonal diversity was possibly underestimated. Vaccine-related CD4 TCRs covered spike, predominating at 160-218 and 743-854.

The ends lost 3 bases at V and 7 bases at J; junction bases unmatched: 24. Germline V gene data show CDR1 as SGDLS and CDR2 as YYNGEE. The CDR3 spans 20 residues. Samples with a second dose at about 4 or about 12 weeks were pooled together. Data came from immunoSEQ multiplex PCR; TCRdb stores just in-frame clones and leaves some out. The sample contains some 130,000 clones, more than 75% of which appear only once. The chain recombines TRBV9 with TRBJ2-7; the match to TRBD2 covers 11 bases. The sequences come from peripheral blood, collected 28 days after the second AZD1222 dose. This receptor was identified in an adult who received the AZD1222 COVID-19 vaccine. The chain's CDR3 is CASSGAGQGRLAGGPGEQYF. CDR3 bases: TGTGCCAGCAGCGGGGCAGGACAGGGACGGCTAGCGGGAGGTCCCGGAGAGCAGTACTTC.